Below are 17 T cell receptor beta chains sequenced from a single sample in a study of cytomegalovirus exposure and HLA in healthy donors. The PCR made use of 60 Vbeta and 13 Jbeta primers. The assay was immunoSEQ multiplex PCR, and TCRdb's table has in-frame clones only and misses some. The table records about 130,000 clones, around 78% of them present only once. Input material: PBMCs. The source of these receptors is a man aged 35-49 years in good health and CMV-seronegative.

J is TRBJ2-1 and V is TRBV11-2; 9 bases line up with TRBD1. The CDR3 runs to 18 residues. With V trimmed by 4 bases and J by 4 bases, 14 bases remained unmatched. Looked up from germline, CDR1 is SGHAT and CDR2 is FQNNGV. CDR3 DNA sequence: TGTGCCAGCAGCTACAGGACAGGGGCCCTAAAGATTTACAATGAGCAGTTCTTC. It encodes CASSYRTGALKIYNEQFF.

This chain links TRBV6-6 with TRBJ1-1, with a weak D call TRBD1 (6 bases). The length of the CDR3 is 13 residues. The germline V gene has CDR1 MNHNY and CDR2 SVGAGI (reference sequence). The V and J ends lost 7 bases and 6 bases respectively, with 15 bases between them. This CDR3 is CASNLDRLAEAFF. CDR3 coding DNA: TGTGCCAGCAACCTTGACAGGCTTGCTGAAGCTTTCTTT.

V gene TRBV4-1 combines with J gene TRBJ2-1; TRBD2 matches at 7 bases. The germline V gene has CDR1 MGHRA and CDR2 YSYEKL. This CDR3 region has 15 residues. After removal of 3 bases from V and 0 bases from J, the junction contained 2 bases not matched to a gene. The CDR3 nucleotides read TGCGCCAGCAGCCATGCTAGCGGCTCCTACAATGAGCAGTTCTTC. Amino acids: CASSHASGSYNEQFF.

This clone was observed once. This chain uses TRBV5-6 with TRBJ1-2, with TRBD1 as a possible D gene (5 bases). Germline V lookup: CDR1 SGHDT, CDR2 YYEEEE. CDR3 length: 15 amino acids. V lost 4 bases, J lost 4 bases, and 17 bases lay in between. The chain's CDR3 is CASSPGGSGFYGYTF. The CDR3 DNA is TGTGCCAGCAGCCCCGGGGGATCAGGGTTCTATGGCTACACCTTC.

This chain uses TRBV25-1 with TRBJ2-1; D is possibly TRBD1 (5 bases). CDR1 is MGHDK, CDR2 SYGVNS, per germline. The V end was cut by 3 bases, the J end by 4 bases, with 16 bases between. This CDR3 region has 16 residues. CDR3 loop: CASSDKYRPLYNEQFF. The CDR3 DNA reads as TGTGCCAGCAGTGACAAATACAGGCCCCTTTACAATGAGCAGTTCTTC.

The chain uses TRBV4-3 and TRBJ2-7, with 9 bases fitting TRBD1. Germline loops: CDR1 LGHNA, CDR2 YSLEER. This CDR3 comprises 15 residues. With 0 bases clipped from V and 5 bases from J, the junction kept 5 bases outside the gene matches. As DNA, the CDR3 is TGCGCCAGCAGCCAAGAGGGGACAGGGACCGACGAGCAGTACTTC. Translation: CASSQEGTGTDEQYF.

The chain joins TRBV4-3 to TRBJ2-5, with a tentative D call TRBD2 (6 bases). The germline V and J ends were trimmed by 0 bases and 2 bases, with 13 bases remaining between them. The CDR3 contains 16 residues. Per the germline V gene, CDR1 is LGHNA and CDR2 is YSLEER. CDR3 nucleotide sequence: TGCGCCAGCAGCCAAGAGCGGGGCCCAATACAAGAGACCCAGTACTTC. Amino acids: CASSQERGPIQETQYF.

The chain is built from TRBV5-1 and TRBJ1-1; a possible D gene is TRBD1 (5 bases). Germline V gives CDR1 SGHRS, CDR2 YFSETQ. V was trimmed by 4 bases and J by 2 bases, leaving 15 bases between them. The CDR3 covers 15 residues. In DNA, the CDR3 is TGCGCCAGCAGCCCTTCCGGGGGGGGAAACACTGAAGCTTTCTTT. Amino acids: CASSPSGGGNTEAFF.

The rearrangement uses TRBV5-6 and TRBJ2-2; tentatively, D is TRBD2 (6 bases). This CDR3 contains 15 residues. Germline V gene sequence: CDR1 SGHDT, CDR2 YYEEEE. Between the trimmed V and J ends, which lost 0 bases and 9 bases, there was a span of 15 bases. Here the CDR3 reads CASSLGFGGERELFF. The CDR3, as DNA: TGTGCCAGCAGCTTGGGTTTCGGGGGAGAAAGGGAGCTGTTTTTT.

This chain connects TRBV19 to TRBJ2-3, with a weak D call TRBD1 (6 bases). Per the germline V gene, CDR1 is LNHDA and CDR2 is SQIVND (reference sequence). Trimming removed 2 bases from V and 4 bases from J, with 31 bases in between. The CDR3 runs to 21 residues. CDR3: CASSISFHRVGGDLPPDTQYF. CDR3 DNA sequence: TGTGCCAGTAGTATAAGTTTTCACAGGGTTGGCGGCGATTTACCCCCAGATACGCAGTATTTT.

The chain is built from TRBV4-1 and TRBJ1-5; 9 nucleotides align to TRBD1. The CDR3 is made up of 15 amino acids. V lost 4 bases, J lost 4 bases, and 5 bases stayed unmatched. The germline gives CDR1 MGHRA, CDR2 YSYEKL. The CDR3 is CASSPYGTGNQPQHF. CDR3 DNA sequence: TGCGCCAGCAGCCCCTACGGGACAGGGAATCAGCCCCAGCATTTT.

Only a few counts were recorded for this clone. This chain uses TRBV2 with TRBJ1-6, with 9 bases that match TRBD1. Germline assignment: CDR1 SNHLY and CDR2 FYNNEI. The CDR3 is made up of 15 amino acids. V lost 0 bases to trimming and J lost 8 bases; unmatched junction nucleotides: 2. In nucleotides, the CDR3 is TGTGCCAGCAGTGAAGCCGGGACAGGGCATTCACCCCTCCACTTT. As protein: CASSEAGTGHSPLHF. The full variable domain, rest sourced from reference TRBV2 and TRBJ1-6, is EPEVTQTPSHQVTQMGQEVILRCVPISNHLYFYWYRQILGQKVEFLVSFYNNEISEKSEIFDDQFSVERPDGSNFTLKIRSTKLEDSAMYFCASSEAGTGHSPLHFGNGTRLTVT.

The chain carries TRBV30 and TRBJ2-7, with a tentative D call TRBD2 (6 bases). Between the trimmed V and J ends, which lost 0 bases and 4 bases, there was a span of 10 bases. The length of the CDR3 is 13 residues. The germline gives CDR1 GTSNPN, CDR2 SVGIG (reference sequence). The CDR3 DNA sequence: TGTGCCTGGAGTGTAGCGGGTGGGTACGAGCAGTACTTC. It yields the protein CAWSVAGGYEQYF. Using reference TRBV30 and TRBJ2-7 for the parts outside the CDR3, the full variable domain is SQTIHQWPATLVQPVGSPLSLECTVEGTSNPNLYWYRQAAGRGLQLLFYSVGIGQISSEVPQNLSASRPQDRQFILSSKKLLLSDSGFYLCAWSVAGGYEQYFGPGTRLTVT.

This sequence joins TRBV28 and TRBJ1-3, with a tentative D call TRBD1 (6 bases). The CDR3 runs 15 residues. Trimming left V 2 bases short and J 0 bases short, with 8 bases between. Germline V CDR1 and CDR2: MDHEN, SYDVKM. The CDR3 loop reads CASSLEQGSGNTIYF. CDR3 bases: TGTGCCAGCAGTTTAGAACAGGGCTCTGGAAACACCATATATTTT.

The chain couples TRBV6-1 to TRBJ2-2, with D maybe TRBD1 (7 bases). The ends were cut back, 2 bases at V and 0 bases at J, with 10 bases in the middle. Germline CDR1 MNHNS, CDR2 SASEGT. This CDR3 region has 16 residues. This CDR3 is CASSEQGGSNTGELFF. The DNA of the CDR3 is TGTGCCAGCAGTGAACAGGGGGGCTCGAACACCGGGGAGCTGTTTTTT.

CDR3: CASSPALGPYQPQHF. The CDR3, as DNA: TGTGCCAGCAGCCCCGCCCTTGGGCCTTATCAGCCCCAGCATTTT. V usage is TRBV7-2 and J usage is TRBJ1-5; no clear D gene. CDR3 length equals 15 residues. Germline CDR1 reads SGHTA; CDR2 reads FQGNSA. V shed 5 bases and J shed 5 bases, with 16 bases lying between them. Supplemented by reference TRBV7-2 and TRBJ1-5, the full variable domain reads GAGVSQSPSNKVTEKGKDVELRCDPISGHTALYWYRQSLGQGLEFLIYFQGNSAPDKSGLPSDRFSAERTGGSVSTLTIQRTQQEDSAVYLCASSPALGPYQPQHFGDGTRLSIL.

The V call is TRBV4-2, the J call TRBJ2-3; TRBD2 aligns across 8 bases. Looked up from germline, CDR1 is LGHNA and CDR2 is YNFKEQ. J gave up 5 bases and V 0 bases, and 10 bases lay outside the gene matches. This CDR3 has 17 residues. The CDR3 spells CASSQERTGAGGDTQYF. The CDR3 DNA sequence: TGTGCCAGCAGCCAAGAACGGACGGGGGCGGGGGGAGATACGCAGTATTTT.